This entry concerns a single T cell receptor beta chain. Its antigen remains unidentified. The input lacks base qualities; no much larger clone sits a single base away. Between the mid-2010s and the late 2010s, the patients underwent resection in either Japan or China. Two lung cancer pathologists independently reviewed H&E slides to confirm the histologic diagnosis of every case. The AllPrep DNA/RNA FFPE Kit was used to isolate DNA from FFPE tissue. The sample originates from a study of immune evolution from preneoplasia to lung adenocarcinoma (dated by TCRdb to the early 2020s). Regarding the study in general: The study combined immune gene expression, TCR sequencing and multiplex immunofluorescence to profile immune contexture across lung adenocarcinoma precursors and invasive adenocarcinoma. Resected precursor lesions (AAH, AIS, MIA) and invasive adenocarcinomas were compared against paired morphologically normal lung tissue. Sample size was determined by specimen availability and not by a prior power calculation. Whole exome sequencing and methylation data from the same cohort of nodules were integrated with the immune data. The overall cohort was made up of fewer than 70 patients with pulmonary nodules who had surgical resection. TCR sequencing data were obtained from 51 patients. It was reported in the study that 85 to 120 samples were used for TCR sequencing. POLYSOLVER was used to infer Class I HLA alleles from exome data, while LOHHLA was used to detect allele-specific HLA loss. Overall study outcomes, separate from this receptor: Clonality was highest in normal lung, while later-stage lesions appeared to show lower clonality but higher T cell density and diversity. The findings rested on association rather than direct causation, and larger cohorts with long-term follow-up and longitudinal biopsies were considered necessary. Because every patient came from Japan and China, how well the results apply to Western populations was uncertain. Top T cell clone frequencies were highest in normal lung and appeared to decrease progressively from AAH through AIS, MIA and invasive adenocarcinoma.

Relative to germline, V is missing 6 bases and J is missing 1 base, with 7 bases of the junction outside any gene match. For CDR1 and CDR2, the germline V gene lists MRHNA and SNTAGT. The CDR3 starts with the cysteine, ends with the phenylalanine, and has 15 residues. This entry keeps only the CDR3 DNA: 45 bases, framed from base 1. TCR beta CDR3 regions were sequenced from DNA using the immunoSEQ hsTCRbeta Kit. In the authors' own workflow: TCR sequencing data were analysed with the ImmunoSEQ Analyzer. T cell clonality was defined as 1 minus Pielou's evenness, calculated on productive rearrangements. The inverse Simpson index, applied to productive templates, was used to measure T cell diversity. T cell density was defined as TCR beta template counts normalized to usable DNA, with usable DNA estimated by amplification and sequencing of housekeeping genes. Two-sided Kruskal-Wallis tests were used to compare TCR metrics between histologic stages. TCRdb limited this immuneACCESS table to in-frame rearrangements with V and J called. A share of clones is missing; checked studies link under half to unresolved V genes, and the rest is unexplained. D and trimming were read from the DNA, whereas the V and J calls and clone size are those reported in that table. The sample table holds about 7,000 clones, of which roughly 80% were seen once. 15% to 20% of the sample is taken by the ten largest.

The V gene is TRBV6-4 and the J gene is TRBJ2-5, and 8 junctional nucleotides match TRBD1. This receptor was obtained from a person between 65 and 79 years old with lung adenocarcinoma. Sequenced material: FFPE adjacent normal lung tissue. The sequence in DNA is TGTGCCAGCAGCCTACGGACAGGGCCCCAAGAGACCCAGTACTTC. This encodes CASSLRTGPQETQYF.